This T cell receptor (beta chain) is drawn from a study of T cells after posttransplantation cyclophosphamide. Regarding the study as a whole: Donor-recipient repertoire similarity was low at 1-2 months, rising over year one. Tissue-infiltrating T cells from skin or gut overlapped little with blood T cells. After PTCy, TRB diversity resembled that of CNI/methotrexate controls.

Sampled 1 year posttransplant, controls received myeloablative marrow transplants, methotrexate and a calcineurin inhibitor. This clone has only a few counts. Its specificity is not known. This CDR3 has 16 amino acids. CDR1 and CDR2 (germline): SEHNR, FQNEAQ (reference sequence). The J segment lost 11 bases and the V segment lost 3 bases, leaving 14 bases of the junction unmatched. The protocol was immunoSEQ multiplex PCR, while the TCRdb copy is restricted to in-frame clones and leaves out a portion. The repertoire has about 10,000 clones, approximately 90% of them found once; the top ten carry around a quarter.

This receptor was identified in a male patient younger than 45 who received an allogeneic stem cell transplant from an unrelated donor, was CMV-positive, and had no GVHD. These T cells may partly come from the graft donor. J is TRBJ1-4 and V is TRBV7-9; 8 bases align to TRBD1. This material consisted of PBMCs, taken after an allogeneic stem cell transplant with a calcineurin inhibitor and methotrexate. As DNA, the CDR3 is TGTGCCAGCAGCTTCCGACAGGGGATTCCCTCGGGGAAACTGTTTTTT. Amino acid sequence: CASSFRQGIPSGKLFF.